This is a list of T cell receptor beta chains from one sample in a study of identifying expanded T cells in peripheral blood. The repertoire was sequenced with immunoSEQ multiplex PCR; TCRdb's copy has only in-frame clones and lacks some. The sample has about 91,000 clones; roughly 86% are singletons. Sequencing was carried out using blood. These receptors came from a person between 18 and 75 years old in good health. The CDR3 runs from the conserved cysteine through the conserved F or W. Fields, in order: clone size, D gene, J gene, V gene, CDR3 protein, CDR3 DNA. The D gene is left open where the match is weak. A row's size may be missing; if present it is once, few, many or a size class.

few TRBD1 TRBJ1-4 TRBV25-1 CASRPRQGDVEKLFF TGTGCCAGCAGACCTAGACAGGGGGACGTTGAAAAACTGTTTTTT
once TRBD1 TRBJ1-1 TRBV30 CAWSLQGRTEAFF TGTGCCTGGAGTTTACAGGGGAGGACTGAAGCTTTCTTT
- - TRBJ2-6 TRBV4-3 CASSQDNSGSGANVLTF TGCGCCAGCAGCCAAGATAATTCAGGCTCTGGGGCCAACGTCCTGACTTTC
once - TRBJ2-1 TRBV7-3 CASSPRGSGSNEQFF TGTGCCAGCAGCCCCAGAGGCTCGGGGAGCAATGAGCAGTTCTTC
- TRBD1 TRBJ2-7 TRBV28 CASSSLEIPGQGSLYEQYF TGTGCCAGCAGTTCCCTCGAAATCCCGGGACAGGGGAGCCTCTACGAGCAGTACTTC
few - TRBJ2-7 TRBV7-2 CASSFTPGHYEQYF TGTGCCAGCAGCTTTACTCCGGGACACTACGAGCAGTACTTC
- TRBD1 TRBJ2-5 TRBV6-1 CASSHRGLQETQYF TGTGCCAGCAGTCACAGGGGGCTCCAAGAGACCCAGTACTTC
- - TRBJ1-1 TRBV5-4 CASSLSGVYTEAFF TGTGCCAGCAGCTTGAGTGGGGTTTACACTGAAGCTTTCTTT
- - TRBJ2-5 TRBV2 CASSEALTDQETQYF TGTGCCAGCAGTGAAGCGCTGACAGACCAAGAGACCCAGTACTTC
- - TRBJ1-1 TRBV7-9 CASSLASPDTEAFF TGTGCCAGCAGCTTAGCTTCCCCCGACACTGAAGCTTTCTTT
- TRBD1 TRBJ1-2 TRBV9 CASSVGGQGDYGYTF TGTGCCAGCAGCGTAGGTGGACAGGGAGACTATGGCTACACCTTC
- TRBD1 TRBJ1-5 TRBV7-9 CASSGTGFSNQPQHF TGTGCCAGCAGCGGGACAGGGTTTAGCAATCAGCCCCAGCATTTT
- TRBD1 TRBJ1-5 TRBV6-1 CASRGTGGEQPQHF TGTGCCAGCAGGGGGACAGGGGGGGAGCAGCCCCAGCATTTT
- TRBD2 TRBJ2-2 TRBV18 CASSPIAGVTGELFF TGTGCCAGCTCACCAATAGCGGGAGTCACCGGGGAGCTGTTTTTT
- TRBD2 TRBJ2-7 TRBV6-1 CASSETSGAAYEQYF TGTGCCAGCAGTGAAACTAGCGGGGCCGCCTACGAGCAGTACTTC
hyperexpanded - TRBJ1-1 TRBV19 CASSIGVRTEAFF TGTGCCAGTAGTATAGGGGTTCGCACTGAAGCTTTCTTT
- - TRBJ2-1 TRBV7-3 CASSPSGAGLDEQFF TGTGCCAGCAGCCCCTCGGGGGCCGGCCTGGATGAGCAGTTCTTC
once - TRBJ2-3 TRBV9 CASSVVPGDTQYF TGTGCCAGCAGCGTAGTCCCGGGAGATACGCAGTATTTT
- TRBD1 TRBJ2-5 TRBV9 CASSVQQGAEETQYF TGTGCCAGCAGCGTACAGCAGGGGGCCGAGGAGACCCAGTACTTC
- TRBD2 TRBJ2-1 TRBV18 CASSPPSGRSEQFF TGTGCCAGCTCACCACCTAGCGGGAGGAGTGAGCAGTTCTTC
once - TRBJ2-3 TRBV9 CASSVGDRDTDTQYF TGTGCCAGCAGCGTAGGAGACAGAGACACAGATACGCAGTATTTT
- - TRBJ1-2 TRBV28 CASSYPYGYTF TGTGCCAGCAGTTACCCGTATGGCTACACCTTC
- TRBD2 TRBJ2-5 TRBV30 CAWRAGLAGGFSETQYF TGTGCCTGGAGGGCGGGACTAGCGGGGGGGTTTTCGGAGACCCAGTACTTC
- - TRBJ1-4 TRBV7-9 CASSSSTREKLFF TGTGCCAGCAGCTCTTCTACCCGGGAAAAACTGTTTTTT
- - TRBJ2-2 TRBV6-6 CASSYQEAGELFF TGTGCCAGCAGTTACCAAGAGGCCGGGGAGCTGTTTTTT
few - TRBJ2-7 TRBV5-4 CASSSGTMSSYEQYF TGTGCCAGCAGCTCCGGGACGATGAGCTCCTACGAGCAGTACTTC
- TRBD2 TRBJ2-7 TRBV13 CASSLGGLAVYEQYF TGTGCCAGCAGCTTAGGAGGGCTAGCGGTCTACGAGCAGTACTTC
- - TRBJ2-7 TRBV5-1 CASSLEPMSSYEQYF TGCGCCAGCAGCTTGGAGCCGATGAGCTCCTACGAGCAGTACTTC
- - TRBJ2-7 TRBV29-1 CSVVGGYEQYF TGCAGCGTTGTAGGGGGCTACGAGCAGTACTTC
- TRBD2 TRBJ2-3 TRBV13 CASSLASGDTDTQYF TGTGCCAGCAGCTTGGCTAGCGGGGACACAGATACGCAGTATTTT
- - TRBJ1-2 TRBV18 CASSPSGPRYGYTF TGTGCCAGCTCACCTTCCGGGCCCCGCTATGGCTACACCTTC
- TRBD2 TRBJ2-5 TRBV10-3 CAISEPSGRAPQETQYF TGTGCCATCAGTGAGCCAAGCGGGAGGGCCCCCCAAGAGACCCAGTACTTC
- TRBD2 TRBJ2-1 TRBV11-2 CASSLGTSGMNEQFF TGTGCCAGCAGCTTAGGGACTAGCGGGATGAATGAGCAGTTCTTC
- - TRBJ1-2 TRBV19 CASLQGARSYGYTF TGTGCCAGTTTACAGGGAGCGAGGAGCTATGGCTACACCTTC
- TRBD2 TRBJ2-2 TRBV19 CASSIGLAGHTGELFF TGTGCCAGTAGTATAGGACTAGCGGGCCACACCGGGGAGCTGTTTTTT
few TRBD2 TRBJ2-3 TRBV6-4 CASSDEAGGITDTQYF TGTGCCAGCAGTGACGAAGCGGGGGGGATCACAGATACGCAGTATTTT
- - TRBJ2-4 TRBV28 CASSLPGVAKNIQYF TGTGCCAGCAGCTTGCCGGGGGTAGCCAAAAACATTCAGTACTTC
- - TRBJ2-3 TRBV6-5 CASSQDPTDTQYF TGTGCCAGCAGCCAAGACCCGACAGATACGCAGTATTTT
- - TRBJ1-3 TRBV18 CASSPRVNSGNTIYF TGTGCCAGCTCACCGCGGGTTAACTCTGGAAACACCATATATTTT
- - TRBJ1-4 TRBV19 CASRIGGANEKLFF TGTGCCAGCCGGATTGGGGGAGCTAATGAAAAACTGTTTTTT
once - TRBJ1-6 TRBV9 CASSVGRSSYNSPLHF TGTGCCAGCAGCGTAGGGCGAAGCTCCTATAATTCACCCCTCCACTTT